Below, 29 T cell receptor beta chains from the same sample are listed, as sequenced in a study of T cell responses to AZD1222 COVID-19 vaccine. The table came from immunoSEQ multiplex PCR; TCRdb's copy has only in-frame clones and leaves some out. The sample has approximately 50,000 clones, 80% to 90% seen once; the top ten hold about 14%. The sequenced sample was peripheral blood, obtained on day 0 of AZD1222 vaccination. These receptors all come from an adult in good health.

In its sample, this clone was seen a few times. The V call is TRBV2, the J call TRBJ2-5; 9 bases match TRBD2. This CDR3 is built from 17 residues. Germline V CDR1 and CDR2: SNHLY, FYNNEI. V was pared by 5 bases and J by 2 bases, with 12 bases of the junction left unmatched. The CDR3 nucleotides read TGTGCCAGCAGTTCCGGGACTAGCCCATTAGGGCAAGAGACCCAGTACTTC. Protein product: CASSSGTSPLGQETQYF.

V gene TRBV18 combines with J gene TRBJ2-1; D is unclear. The germline gives CDR1 KGHSH, CDR2 LQKENI. V lost 8 bases, J lost 0 bases, and 11 bases lay in between. CDR3 length: 14 residues. CDR3 amino acids: CASHMISSYNEQFF. The CDR3 region has the DNA TGTGCCAGCCACATGATAAGCTCCTACAATGAGCAGTTCTTC.

The CDR3 DNA reads TGTGCCAGCGGACAGGCAACTAATGAAAAACTGTTTTTT. It is translated as CASGQATNEKLFF. The chain is built from TRBV7-9 and TRBJ1-4; 7 nucleotides align to TRBD1. The CDR3 is 13 amino acids. With V trimmed by 8 bases and J by 0 bases, 0 bases remained unmatched. Germline assignment: CDR1 SEHNR and CDR2 FQNEAQ (reference sequence).

The chain uses TRBV4-1 and TRBJ2-5; D tentatively fits TRBD1 or TRBD2 (5 bases each). The CDR3 totals 17 residues. Germline V gene data show CDR1 as MGHRA and CDR2 as YSYEKL. V was pared by 1 base and J by 5 bases, with 20 bases between. The CDR3 spells CASSQVGLRGVYETQYF. CDR3 sequence (DNA): TGCGCCAGCAGCCAAGTTGGGCTGAGAGGGGTGTACGAGACCCAGTACTTC.

The chain combines TRBV19 with TRBJ2-5; 12 nucleotides agree with TRBD2. Trimming took 5 bases from V and 5 from J; bases not matched to a gene: 0. Per the germline V gene, CDR1 is LNHDA and CDR2 is SQIVND (reference sequence). The CDR3 covers 13 residues. In DNA, the CDR3 is TGTGCCAGTAGTGGGACTAGCGGGGAGACCCAGTACTTC. Translation: CASSGTSGETQYF.

This chain connects TRBV27 to TRBJ2-3; possibly TRBD2 for D (5 bases). Trimming removed 3 bases from V and 0 bases from J, with 13 bases in between. The CDR3 is 16 residues long. Germline V gene data show CDR1 as MNHEY and CDR2 as SMNVEV (reference sequence). CDR3 nucleotides: TGTGCCAGCAGTTTTTTTCGAGGGTCTAGCACAGATACGCAGTATTTT. Encoded protein: CASSFFRGSSTDTQYF.

V is TRBV28 and J is TRBJ1-2; tentatively, D is TRBD1 (5 bases). This CDR3 comprises 14 residues. The germline V gene has CDR1 MDHEN and CDR2 SYDVKM. Trimming removed 6 bases at V and 4 bases at J, with 15 bases between. CDR3: CASSSRGGFYGYTF. The CDR3 DNA sequence: TGTGCCAGCAGCTCCCGTGGGGGGTTCTATGGCTACACCTTC.

The V call is TRBV19, the J call TRBJ2-7, with TRBD2 matching over 9 bases. CDR3 size: 15 residues. With 6 bases clipped from V and 9 bases from J, the junction kept 15 bases outside the gene matches. The germline gives CDR1 LNHDA, CDR2 SQIVND (reference sequence). CDR3 in amino acids: CASRDLAGPPPGQYF. CDR3 DNA sequence: TGTGCCAGTAGGGACCTAGCGGGACCCCCACCGGGGCAGTACTTC.

V usage is TRBV2 and J usage is TRBJ1-1; 7 bases fit TRBD1. CDR1 is SNHLY, CDR2 FYNNEI, per germline. With 8 bases clipped from V and 2 bases from J, the junction kept 5 bases outside the gene matches. There are 13 residues in the CDR3. The CDR3 protein is CASGGTVNTEAFF. The CDR3 DNA sequence: TGTGCCAGCGGAGGGACAGTAAACACTGAAGCTTTCTTT. The complete variable domain, with remaining parts taken from reference TRBV2 and TRBJ1-1, reads EPEVTQTPSHQVTQMGQEVILRCVPISNHLYFYWYRQILGQKVEFLVSFYNNEISEKSEIFDDQFSVERPDGSNFTLKIRSTKLEDSAMYFCASGGTVNTEAFFGQGTRLTVV.

This chain links TRBV30 with TRBJ1-2, with 9 bases matching TRBD1. The CDR3 is 14 residues long. Germline CDR1 GTSNPN, CDR2 SVGIG (reference sequence). Trimming at V came to 2 bases and at J to 8 bases, leaving 9 bases not matched to a gene. CDR3 DNA sequence: TGTGCCTGGAGTACCGGGACAGGGATTCGGGGCTACACCTTC. Translated: CAWSTGTGIRGYTF.

This chain joins TRBV9 and TRBJ1-2, with 7 bases matching TRBD1. Germline CDR1 and CDR2: SGDLS and YYNGEE. The CDR3 has 16 amino acids. J was trimmed by 7 bases and V by 4 bases; bases with no gene match: 16. The CDR3 sequence is CASSPIGTGEGSGYTF. In DNA form, the CDR3 reads TGTGCCAGCAGCCCCATAGGAACAGGGGAAGGTAGTGGCTACACCTTC.

The chain links TRBV5-1 to TRBJ2-5; D perhaps matches TRBD2 (5 bases). V was clipped by 3 bases and J by 3 bases, with 18 bases between them. This CDR3 is built from 16 residues. Germline V gene data show CDR1 as SGHRS and CDR2 as YFSETQ. CDR3 in amino acids: CASSSTPFAGEETQYF. In nucleotides, the CDR3 is TGCGCCAGCAGCTCCACCCCTTTTGCGGGTGAAGAGACCCAGTACTTC.

The chain couples TRBV4-1 to TRBJ2-1; TRBD2 aligns across 8 bases. Germline V gene sequence: CDR1 MGHRA, CDR2 YSYEKL. This CDR3 spans 18 amino acids. The V gene end was trimmed by 0 bases and the J gene end by 6 bases; junction bases not matched to a gene: 13. CDR3: CASSQDLAGRVLANEQFF. CDR3 bases: TGCGCCAGCAGCCAAGATTTAGCGGGAAGGGTACTAGCCAATGAGCAGTTCTTC.

This chain links TRBV5-1 with TRBJ2-7; 8 positions agree with TRBD1. The CDR3 consists of 15 residues. The V gene end was trimmed by 4 bases and the J gene end by 0 bases; junction bases not matched to a gene: 6. Germline V gene lookup returns CDR1 SGHRS and CDR2 YFSETQ. CDR3 nucleotide sequence: TGCGCCAGCAGCGCCGACACAGGGGGCTCCTACGAGCAGTACTTC. Amino acids: CASSADTGGSYEQYF.

The chain uses TRBV4-1 and TRBJ2-5; possible D gene TRBD2, 5 bases. The germline V and J ends were trimmed by 1 base and 1 base, with 10 bases remaining between them. This CDR3 spans 15 amino acids. The germline V gene encodes CDR1 MGHRA and CDR2 YSYEKL. This chain's CDR3 is CASSQGGVSQETQYF. Here the CDR3 DNA reads TGCGCCAGCAGCCAAGGGGGAGTCTCCCAAGAGACCCAGTACTTC.

The chain carries TRBV7-6 and TRBJ2-3, with a weak D call TRBD2 (6 bases). Looked up from germline, CDR1 is SGHVS and CDR2 is FNYEAQ. CDR3 length: 15 amino acids. Trimming stripped 0 bases from V and 2 bases from J, with 9 bases between. The CDR3 sequence is CASSLAGGNTDTQYF. CDR3 DNA sequence: TGTGCCAGCAGCTTAGCGGGAGGTAACACAGATACGCAGTATTTT.

The chain recombines TRBV6-5 with TRBJ2-1; TRBD2 is a possible D gene (6 bases). CDR3 length: 14 residues. Germline V lookup: CDR1 MNHEY, CDR2 SVGAGI. The germline V and J ends were trimmed by 1 base and 5 bases, with 9 bases remaining between them. The DNA of the CDR3 is TGTGCCAGCAGTTACTGGCGGGGACACAATGAGCAGTTCTTC. Protein product: CASSYWRGHNEQFF.

In this sample, this clone turned up a few times. J is TRBJ2-4 and V is TRBV6-1; D unclear. The V and J ends lost 3 bases and 0 bases respectively, with 9 bases between them. This CDR3 comprises 15 residues. Germline values: CDR1 MNHNS, CDR2 SASEGT. Written as DNA, the CDR3 is TGTGCCAGCAGTGAGGCGGTTCTAGCCAAAAACATTCAGTACTTC. Protein: CASSEAVLAKNIQYF.

This clone was detected only once. The V call is TRBV30, the J call TRBJ2-2; 7 positions match TRBD2. Germline V gives CDR1 GTSNPN, CDR2 SVGIG (reference sequence). The CDR3 runs 12 residues. The trim removed 2 bases at V and 8 bases at J, leaving 2 bases unmatched. This CDR3 reads CAWSTGGGELFF. CDR3 DNA sequence: TGTGCCTGGAGTACGGGGGGTGGGGAGCTGTTTTTT.

The DNA for the CDR3 is TGTGCCAGCAGCCCCCGAGTCCCGGCCCTCTACGAGCAGTACTTC. It codes for CASSPRVPALYEQYF. The chain couples TRBV11-2 to TRBJ2-7; D uncertain. Trimming took 5 bases from V and 3 from J, leaving 17 bases between them. This CDR3 is built from 15 residues. Per the germline V gene, CDR1 is SGHAT and CDR2 is FQNNGV.

By sample share, this clone is medium-sized (0.01 to 0.1%). The same CDR3 arises from other DNA sequences in this sample as well. The V call is TRBV10-3, the J call TRBJ1-5, with TRBD1 matching over 10 bases. The CDR3 runs to 14 residues. Trimming cost V 8 bases and J 0 bases; bases outside gene matches: 1. CDR1 is ENHRY and CDR2 is SYGVKD in the germline V gene. The CDR3 nucleotides are TGTGCCATCGGGACAGGGGATAGCAATCAGCCCCAGCATTTT. Amino acids: CAIGTGDSNQPQHF.

The chain joins TRBV19 to TRBJ2-3; 14 nucleotides line up with TRBD2. From germline, CDR1 is LNHDA and CDR2 SQIVND (reference sequence). The CDR3 contains 16 residues. With V trimmed by 5 bases and J by 5 bases, 6 bases remained unmatched. CDR3 nucleotide sequence: TGTGCCAGTAGTGTCGTCGGGACTAGCGGGAGAGATACGCAGTATTTT. Translated, it gives CASSVVGTSGRDTQYF.

The chain is built from TRBV5-4 and TRBJ2-1; D is unresolved. The CDR3 loop spans 12 amino acids. Trimming removed 4 bases at V and 5 bases at J, with 7 bases between. Germline values: CDR1 SGHNT, CDR2 YYREEE (reference sequence). CDR3 coding DNA: TGTGCCAGCAGCCCCACCGACAATGAGCAGTTCTTC. Protein: CASSPTDNEQFF.

The rearrangement uses TRBV9 and TRBJ1-1; D perhaps matches TRBD1 (5 bases). The germline V and J ends were trimmed by 3 bases and 5 bases, with 11 bases remaining between them. CDR3 length equals 13 residues. Germline CDR1 is SGDLS and CDR2 is YYNGEE. Written as DNA, the CDR3 is TGTGCCAGCAGCGAAGACACAGGAACTGAAGCTTTCTTT. Its protein is CASSEDTGTEAFF. Variable domain in full (rest from reference TRBV9 and TRBJ1-1): DSGVTQTPKHLITATGQRVTLRCSPRSGDLSVYWYQQSLDQGLQFLIQYYNGEERAKGNILERFSAQQFPDLHSELNLSSLELGDSALYFCASSEDTGTEAFFGQGTRLTVV.

The chain joins TRBV6-6 to TRBJ2-2; no firm D call. From germline, CDR1 is MNHNY and CDR2 SVGAGI (reference sequence). The CDR3 has 13 residues. The CDR3 protein is CASRASNTGELFF. CDR3 DNA sequence: TGTGCGTCACGCGCGTCGAACACCGGGGAGCTGTTTTTT.

This chain links TRBV7-6 with TRBJ1-3; no definite D call. The CDR3 runs to 14 residues. Trimming removed 5 bases at V and 1 base at J, with 9 bases between. Germline loops: CDR1 SGHVS, CDR2 FNYEAQ. DNA for the CDR3: TGTGCCAGCAGCCCCCAACCATCTGGAAACACCATATATTTT. Protein product: CASSPQPSGNTIYF.

The chain combines TRBV6-2 or TRBV6-3 with TRBJ2-1; 10 positions match TRBD2. Germline assignment: CDR1 MNHEY and CDR2 SVGEGT. J was trimmed by 5 bases and V by 4 bases; bases with no gene match: 8. The CDR3 length is 16 residues. CDR3 sequence: CASSSQGLATNNEQFF. The CDR3 DNA follows: TGTGCCAGCAGTTCCCAGGGACTAGCGACCAACAATGAGCAGTTCTTC.

The chain is built from TRBV6-2 or TRBV6-3 and TRBJ2-1, with 13 bases lining up with TRBD2. The germline V gene has CDR1 MNHEY and CDR2 SVGEGT. This CDR3 is built from 16 residues. V was clipped by 0 bases and J by 9 bases; unmatched bases: 5. DNA of the CDR3: TGTGCCAGCAGTTACTCAGGACTAGCGGGAGTTGGTGAGCAGTTCTTC. Translation gives CASSYSGLAGVGEQFF.

The rearrangement joins TRBV25-1 to TRBJ1-1, with TRBD1 identical over 8 bases. The CDR3 is 15 residues long. Germline CDR1 is MGHDK and CDR2 is SYGVNS. Losses at the gene ends were 1 base for V and 5 bases for J; bases not matched to a gene: 6. CDR3 DNA: TGTGCCAGCAGTGAATGGGGCAGGGGGCGAACTGAAGCTTTCTTT. Protein product: CASSEWGRGRTEAFF. The full variable domain, with the rest looked up from reference TRBV25-1 and TRBJ1-1, is EADIYQTPRYLVIGTGKKITLECSQTMGHDKMYWYQQDPGMELHLIHYSYGVNSTEKGDLSSESTVSRIRTEHFPLTLESARPSHTSQYLCASSEWGRGRTEAFFGQGTRLTVV.